This TCR beta chain is from a study of shared clonotypes between healthy human individuals. Whole-study results and caveats: Sharing across a few donors was seen in around 5% of naive CD4 clonotypes. Memory subsets had estimated richness that was generally smaller than that of naive subsets.

This clone has only one observation. The target antigen is unknown. Profiled with immunoSEQ multiplex PCR; TCRdb holds only in-frame clones, not every one. The table has 450,000 to 700,000 clones, just under 97% seen once. Cells designated naive CD8 were CD45RO-negative and were positively selected for CCR7, with terminally differentiated effector memory CD45RA+ cells excluded. The CDR3 runs to 17 residues. Germline trimming cut 4 bases from V and 2 bases from J; bases unmatched to any gene: 14. From germline, CDR1 is PRHDT and CDR2 FYEKMQ (reference sequence). The sample taken for sequencing was naive CD8+ T cells sorted from blood. This clonotype was obtained from a woman aged 25 to 39 in good health. The chain is built from TRBV13 and TRBJ2-7; 7 positions match TRBD1. CDR3 sequence reads: CASSSRPGTVGAYEQYF. The DNA for the CDR3 is TGTGCCAGCAGCTCGCGCCCCGGGACAGTTGGAGCCTACGAGCAGTACTTC.